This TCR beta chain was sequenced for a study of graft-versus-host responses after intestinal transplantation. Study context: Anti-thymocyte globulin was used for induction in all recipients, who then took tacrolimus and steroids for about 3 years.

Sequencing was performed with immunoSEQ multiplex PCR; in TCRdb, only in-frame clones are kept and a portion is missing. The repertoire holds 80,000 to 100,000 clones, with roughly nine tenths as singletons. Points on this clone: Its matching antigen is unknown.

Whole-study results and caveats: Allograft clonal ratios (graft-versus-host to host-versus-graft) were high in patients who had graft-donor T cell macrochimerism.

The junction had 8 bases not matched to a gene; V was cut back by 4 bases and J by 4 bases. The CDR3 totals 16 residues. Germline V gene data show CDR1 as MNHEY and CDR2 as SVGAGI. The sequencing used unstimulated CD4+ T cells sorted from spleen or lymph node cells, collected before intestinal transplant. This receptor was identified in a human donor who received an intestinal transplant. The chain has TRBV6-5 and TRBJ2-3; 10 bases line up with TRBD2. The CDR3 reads CASSSLQRGGPDTQYF. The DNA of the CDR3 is TGTGCCAGCAGTTCCCTACAGCGGGGGGGCCCAGATACGCAGTATTTT.